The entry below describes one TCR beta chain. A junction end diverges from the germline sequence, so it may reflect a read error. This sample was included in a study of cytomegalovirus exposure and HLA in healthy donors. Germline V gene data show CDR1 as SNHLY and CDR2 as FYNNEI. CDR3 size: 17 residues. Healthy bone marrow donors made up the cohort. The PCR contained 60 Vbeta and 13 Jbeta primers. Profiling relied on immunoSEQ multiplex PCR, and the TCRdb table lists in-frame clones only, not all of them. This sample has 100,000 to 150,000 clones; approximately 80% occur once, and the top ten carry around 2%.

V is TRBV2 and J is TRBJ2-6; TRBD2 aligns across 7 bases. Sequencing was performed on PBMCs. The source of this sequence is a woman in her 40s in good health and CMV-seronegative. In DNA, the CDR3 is TGTGCCAGCAAAGGGTTCGGGGGGAGGCCTGGGGCCAACGGCCTGACTTTC. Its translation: CASKGFGGRPGANGLTF.